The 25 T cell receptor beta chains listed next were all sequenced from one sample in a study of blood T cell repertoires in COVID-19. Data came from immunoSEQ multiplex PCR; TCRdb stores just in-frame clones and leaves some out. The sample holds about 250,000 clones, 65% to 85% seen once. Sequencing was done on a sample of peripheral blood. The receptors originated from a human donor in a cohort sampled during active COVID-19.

CDR3 DNA sequence: TGTGCCAGCAGTTTGGCAGGGGATTCTGGAAACACCATATATTTT. As protein: CASSLAGDSGNTIYF. The genes are TRBV6-5 and TRBJ1-3; weak D call: TRBD1 (6 bases). Trimming left V 4 bases short and J 1 base short, with 11 bases between. The CDR3 covers 15 residues. Germline assignment: CDR1 MNHEY and CDR2 SVGAGI.

CDR3 sequence (DNA): TGTGCCAGCAGCTCCCCTCGGGGAGATCAGCCCCAGCATTTT. This gives the protein CASSSPRGDQPQHF. V gene TRBV5-6 combines with J gene TRBJ1-5; no definite D call. The length of the CDR3 is 14 residues. The ends were cut back, 3 bases at V and 5 bases at J, with 12 bases in the middle. Germline lookup yields CDR1 SGHDT and CDR2 YYEEEE.

In nucleotides, the CDR3 is TGTGCTAGTGGTTTGTTCTCCACAGGGGATACTGGAAACACCATATATTTT. Translating gives CASGLFSTGDTGNTIYF. V is TRBV12-5 and J is TRBJ1-3; 7 positions agree with TRBD1. The germline gives CDR1 LGHNT, CDR2 FRNRAP. The length of the CDR3 is 17 residues. J gave up 2 bases and V 2 bases, and 9 bases lay outside the gene matches.

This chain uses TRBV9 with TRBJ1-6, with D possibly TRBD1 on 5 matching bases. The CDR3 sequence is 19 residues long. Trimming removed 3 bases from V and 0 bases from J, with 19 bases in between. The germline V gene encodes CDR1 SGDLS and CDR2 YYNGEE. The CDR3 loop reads CASSGKPGLRSSYNSPLHF. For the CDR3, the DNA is TGTGCCAGCAGCGGAAAACCGGGACTGAGGAGCTCCTATAATTCACCCCTCCACTTT.

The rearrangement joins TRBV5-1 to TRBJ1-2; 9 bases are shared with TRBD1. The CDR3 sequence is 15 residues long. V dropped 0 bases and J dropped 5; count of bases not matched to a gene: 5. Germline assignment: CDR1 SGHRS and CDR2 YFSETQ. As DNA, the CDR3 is TGCGCCAGCAGCTTGGACGCAGACAGGGGGTATGGCTACACCTTC. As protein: CASSLDADRGYGYTF.

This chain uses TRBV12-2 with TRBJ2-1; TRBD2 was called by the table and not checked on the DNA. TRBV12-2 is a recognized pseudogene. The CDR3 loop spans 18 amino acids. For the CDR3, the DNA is TGTGCAAGTCGCTTAGCGCAACCCGGCAGGGAGGAGAACAATGAGCAGTTCTTC. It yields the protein CASRLAQPGREENNEQFF.

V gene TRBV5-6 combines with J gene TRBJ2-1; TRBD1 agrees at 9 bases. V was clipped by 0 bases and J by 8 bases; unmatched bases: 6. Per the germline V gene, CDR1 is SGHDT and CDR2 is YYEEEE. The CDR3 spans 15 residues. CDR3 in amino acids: CASSLDRGLVDEQFF. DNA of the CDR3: TGTGCCAGCAGCTTGGACAGGGGGCTGGTCGATGAGCAGTTCTTC. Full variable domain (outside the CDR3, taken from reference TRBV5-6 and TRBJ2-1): DAGVTQSPTHLIKTRGQQVTLRCSPKSGHDTVSWYQQALGQGPQFIFQYYEEEERQRGNFPDRFSGHQFPNYSSELNVNALLLGDSALYLCASSLDRGLVDEQFFGPGTRLTVL.

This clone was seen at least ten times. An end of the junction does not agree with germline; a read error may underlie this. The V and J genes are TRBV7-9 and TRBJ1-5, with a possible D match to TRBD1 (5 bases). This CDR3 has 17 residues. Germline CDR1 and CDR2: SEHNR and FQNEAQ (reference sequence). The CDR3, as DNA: TGTGCCAGCAGCTTCCCGTGGGAGGCAGGGAGCAGTCAGCCCCAGCATTTT. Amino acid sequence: CASSFPWEAGSSQPQHF. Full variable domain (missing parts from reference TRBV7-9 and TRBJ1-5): DTGVSQNPRHKITKRGQNVTFRCDPISEHNRLYWYRQTLGQGPEFLTYFQNEAQLEKSRLLSDRFSAERPKGSFSTLEIQRTEQGDSAMYLCASSFPWEAGSSQPQHFGDGTRLSIL.

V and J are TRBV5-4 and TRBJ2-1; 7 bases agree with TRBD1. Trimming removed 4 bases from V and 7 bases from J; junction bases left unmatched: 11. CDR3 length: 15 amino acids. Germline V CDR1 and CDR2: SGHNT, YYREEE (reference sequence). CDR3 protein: CASSPGGSARNEQFF. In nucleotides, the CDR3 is TGTGCCAGCAGCCCAGGGGGTAGCGCCCGGAATGAGCAGTTCTTC. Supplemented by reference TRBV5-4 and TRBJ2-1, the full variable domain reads ETGVTQSPTHLIKTRGQQVTLRCSSQSGHNTVSWYQQALGQGPQFIFQYYREEENGRGNFPPRFSGLQFPNYSSELNVNALELDDSALYLCASSPGGSARNEQFFGPGTRLTVL.

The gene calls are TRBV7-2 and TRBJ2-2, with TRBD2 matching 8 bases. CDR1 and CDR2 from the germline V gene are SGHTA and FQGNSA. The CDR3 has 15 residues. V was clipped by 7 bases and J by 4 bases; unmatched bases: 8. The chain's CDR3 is CASMRTSGTTGELFF. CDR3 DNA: TGTGCCAGCATGAGAACTAGCGGAACCACCGGGGAGCTGTTTTTT.

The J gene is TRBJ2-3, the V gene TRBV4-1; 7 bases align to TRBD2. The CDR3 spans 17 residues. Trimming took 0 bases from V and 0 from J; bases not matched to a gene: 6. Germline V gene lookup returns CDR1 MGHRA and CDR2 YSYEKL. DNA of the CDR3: TGCGCCAGCAGCCAAGAAGGACTGGGAGGGAGCACAGATACGCAGTATTTT. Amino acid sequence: CASSQEGLGGSTDTQYF.

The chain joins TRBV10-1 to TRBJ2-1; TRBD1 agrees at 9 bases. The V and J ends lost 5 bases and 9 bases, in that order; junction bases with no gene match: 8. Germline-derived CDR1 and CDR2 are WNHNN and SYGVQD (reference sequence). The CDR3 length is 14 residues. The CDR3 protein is CASSPTTGGGEQFF. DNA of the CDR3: TGCGCCAGCAGTCCTACCACAGGGGGCGGTGAGCAGTTCTTC.

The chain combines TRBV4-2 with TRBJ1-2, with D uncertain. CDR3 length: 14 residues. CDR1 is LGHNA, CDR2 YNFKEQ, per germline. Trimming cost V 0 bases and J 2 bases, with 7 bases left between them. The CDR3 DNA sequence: TGTGCCAGCAGCCAAGAGGGCAGAAACTATGGCTACACCTTC. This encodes CASSQEGRNYGYTF.

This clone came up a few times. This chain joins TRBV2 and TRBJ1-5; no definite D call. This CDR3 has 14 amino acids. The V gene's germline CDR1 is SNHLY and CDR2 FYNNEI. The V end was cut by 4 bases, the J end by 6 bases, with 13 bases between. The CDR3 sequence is CASSVPGEGQPQHF. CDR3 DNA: TGTGCCAGCAGTGTCCCCGGGGAGGGTCAGCCCCAGCATTTT.

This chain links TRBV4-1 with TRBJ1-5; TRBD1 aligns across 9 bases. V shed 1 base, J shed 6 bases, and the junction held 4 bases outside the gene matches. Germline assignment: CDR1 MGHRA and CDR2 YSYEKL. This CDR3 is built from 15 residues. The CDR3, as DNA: TGCGCCAGCAGCCAAGGACGGACAGGGGTTCAGCCCCAGCATTTT. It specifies CASSQGRTGVQPQHF.

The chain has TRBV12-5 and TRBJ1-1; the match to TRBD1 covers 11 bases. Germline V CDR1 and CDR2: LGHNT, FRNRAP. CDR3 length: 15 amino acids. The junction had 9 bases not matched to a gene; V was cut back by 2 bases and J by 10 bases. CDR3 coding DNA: TGTGCTAGTGGTTTGCCCTCCGGGACAGGGGGGAGAGCTTTCTTT. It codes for CASGLPSGTGGRAFF.

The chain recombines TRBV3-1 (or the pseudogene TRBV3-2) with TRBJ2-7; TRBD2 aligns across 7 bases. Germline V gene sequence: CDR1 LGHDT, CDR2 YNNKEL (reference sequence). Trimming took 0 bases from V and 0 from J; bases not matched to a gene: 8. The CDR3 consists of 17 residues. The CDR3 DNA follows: TGTGCCAGCAGCCAAGAGCCGCTAGCGGTCGCCTCCTACGAGCAGTACTTC. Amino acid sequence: CASSQEPLAVASYEQYF.

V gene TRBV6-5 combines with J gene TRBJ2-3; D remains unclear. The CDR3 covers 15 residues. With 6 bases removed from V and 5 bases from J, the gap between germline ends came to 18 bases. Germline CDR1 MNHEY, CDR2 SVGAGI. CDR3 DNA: TGTGCCAGCAGCCCCTTAGCTGAGGTCAGAGATACGCAGTATTTT. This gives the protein CASSPLAEVRDTQYF.

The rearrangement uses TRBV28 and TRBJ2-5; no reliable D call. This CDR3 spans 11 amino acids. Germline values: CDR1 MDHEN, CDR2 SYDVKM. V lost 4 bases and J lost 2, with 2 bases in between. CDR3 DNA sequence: TGTGCCAGCAGTTCTCAAGAGACCCAGTACTTC. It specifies CASSSQETQYF.

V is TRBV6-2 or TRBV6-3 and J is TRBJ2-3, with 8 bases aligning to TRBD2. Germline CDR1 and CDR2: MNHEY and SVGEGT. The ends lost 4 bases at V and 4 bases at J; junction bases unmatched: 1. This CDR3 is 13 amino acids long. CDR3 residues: CASSSGGPDTQYF. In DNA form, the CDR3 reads TGTGCCAGCAGTTCGGGGGGGCCAGATACGCAGTATTTT.

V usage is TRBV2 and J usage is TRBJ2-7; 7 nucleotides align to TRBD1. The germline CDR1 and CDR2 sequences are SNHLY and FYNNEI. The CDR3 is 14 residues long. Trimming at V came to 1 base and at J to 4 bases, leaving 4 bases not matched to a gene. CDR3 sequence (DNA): TGTGCCAGCAGTGAAGAGACAGGGCCATACGAGCAGTACTTC. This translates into CASSEETGPYEQYF.

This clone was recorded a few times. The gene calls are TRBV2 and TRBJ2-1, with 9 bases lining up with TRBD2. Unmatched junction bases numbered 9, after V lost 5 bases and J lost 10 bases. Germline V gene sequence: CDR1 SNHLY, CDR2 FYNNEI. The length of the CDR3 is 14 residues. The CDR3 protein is CASSRTSVEKEQFF. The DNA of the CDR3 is TGTGCCAGCAGTCGGACTAGCGTCGAGAAGGAGCAGTTCTTC.

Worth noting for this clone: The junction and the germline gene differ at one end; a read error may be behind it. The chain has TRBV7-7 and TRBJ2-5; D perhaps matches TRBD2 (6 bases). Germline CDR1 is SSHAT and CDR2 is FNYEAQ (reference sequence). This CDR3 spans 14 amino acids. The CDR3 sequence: CASSRGQGGETQYF. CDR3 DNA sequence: TGTGCTAGCAGCCGAGGGCAGGGAGGAGAGACCCAGTACTTC.

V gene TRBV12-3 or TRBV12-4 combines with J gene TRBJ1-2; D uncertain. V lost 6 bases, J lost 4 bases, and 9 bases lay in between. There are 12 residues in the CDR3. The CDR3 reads CASRPESYGYTF. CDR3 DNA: TGTGCCAGCAGGCCGGAGAGCTATGGCTACACCTTC.

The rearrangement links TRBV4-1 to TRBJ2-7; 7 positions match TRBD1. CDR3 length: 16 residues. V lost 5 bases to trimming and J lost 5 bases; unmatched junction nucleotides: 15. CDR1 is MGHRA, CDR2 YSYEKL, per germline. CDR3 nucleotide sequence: TGCGCCAGCAGCGTGGACAGGACCACAGGGTCCGACGAGCAGTACTTC. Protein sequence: CASSVDRTTGSDEQYF.